This T cell receptor (beta chain) was found in a study of spatial heterogeneity in lung cancer. Overall study context: On average, each unique TCR and UMI combination appeared more than ten times in raw reads.

Time point indicated: sample taken at primary tumor resection. The sequenced material consisted of unsorted whole RNA from tumor, nontumor lung or frozen PBMC. TCRdb used MiXCR to reprocess the 5' RACE reads, holding one entry per CDR3 protein. The sample lists tens of thousands of distinct CDR3 sequences, about 20% occurring once. This CDR3 has 14 residues. Germline CDR1 and CDR2: SGDLS and YYNGEE. With 0 bases removed from V and 5 bases from J, the gap between germline ends came to 11 bases. This clonotype has a handful of counts. The chain combines TRBV9 with TRBJ2-5; D may be TRBD1 (5 bases). The receptor comes from a male donor with early-stage non-small cell lung cancer. Specimen: PBMCs, collected at surgery. CDR3 protein: CASSVGLGQETQYF. The DNA for the CDR3 is TGTGCCAGCAGCGTAGGGCTGGGGCAGGAGACCCAGTACTTC.